The 8 T cell receptor beta chains below were found in one sample sequenced in a study of identical twins (dated by TCRdb to 2015 to 2016). Receptors were amplified or captured by 5' RACE. The sequencer was an Illumina HiSeq 2000. TCRdb took the public reads, trimmed them with fastp at Q25, ran MiXCR for clone calling and kept in-frame beta chains. Each CDR3 protein gets just one entry, which takes the most common genes and DNA from the rows behind it. The sample includes around 530,000 distinct CDR3 sequences, with around 15% observed a single time. The ten largest make up 0.44% of the sample. A further study also used this sample, focusing on yellow fever vaccine responses in identical twins.

Sequenced sample: CD4+ T cells sorted from blood. These receptors all come from a young woman in good health.

The chain links TRBV15 to TRBJ2-7, with 7 bases that match TRBD2. Germline CDR1 LNHNV, CDR2 YYDKDF (reference sequence). This CDR3 is built from 17 residues. V was pared by 1 base and J by 0 bases, with 9 bases of the junction left unmatched. The DNA for the CDR3 is TGTGCCACCAGCAGAGCAGGAAGCGGGGCCTCCTCCTACGAGCAGTACGTC. This encodes CATSRAGSGASSYEQYV.

This chain uses TRBV11-2 with TRBJ1-2, with 8 bases aligning to TRBD1. The CDR3 consists of 13 residues. Trimming removed 7 bases from V and 3 bases from J; junction bases left unmatched: 4. Germline values: CDR1 SGHAT, CDR2 FQNNGV. Here the CDR3 reads CASTGQGYYGYTF. The CDR3, as DNA: TGTGCCAGCACCGGACAGGGATACTATGGCTACACCTTC.

V gene TRBV28 combines with J gene TRBJ1-6; D may be TRBD1 (5 bases). This CDR3 has 14 residues. Germline-derived CDR1 and CDR2 are MDHEN and SYDVKM. V was shortened by 5 bases and J by 8 bases, with 13 bases between the two germline ends. The CDR3 spells CASSKGVLYSPLHF. The DNA of the CDR3 is TGTGCCAGCAGTAAAGGGGTTCTGTATTCACCCCTCCACTTT.

J is TRBJ2-3 and V is TRBV5-1, with D possibly matching TRBD2 (6 bases). This CDR3 has 15 residues. CDR1 is SGHRS, CDR2 YFSETQ, per germline. The V end was cut by 2 bases, the J end by 6 bases, with 16 bases between. The CDR3, as DNA: TGCGCCAGCAGCTTCCGGGGGTTAGACTGGGATACGCAGTATTTT. Its protein product is CASSFRGLDWDTQYF.

The CDR3 DNA reads as TGCAGCGTTGAGTTGTGGGCTGAAGCTTTCTTT. This sequence encodes CSVELWAEAFF. The J gene is TRBJ1-1, the V gene TRBV29-1; D gene uncertain. Trimming left V 3 bases short and J 6 bases short, with 8 bases between. Germline V gene lookup returns CDR1 SQVTM and CDR2 ANQGSEA. This CDR3 region has 11 residues.

V gene TRBV5-3 combines with J gene TRBJ2-2; D might be TRBD1 (6 bases). TRBV5-3 counts as an open reading frame of uncertain function. Trimming removed 4 bases from V and 2 bases from J, with 15 bases in between. The CDR3 consists of 16 residues. The chain's CDR3 is CARSDRDKLNTGELFF. DNA for the CDR3: TGTGCCAGAAGCGACCGGGACAAACTTAACACCGGGGAGCTGTTTTTT.

In regard to this clonotype: Mismatch with germline at one junction end may stem from a read error. The chain employs TRBV3-1 and TRBJ1-5; no firm D call. The CDR3 is 14 residues long. The germline V gene encodes CDR1 LGHDT and CDR2 YNNKEL (reference sequence). The chain's CDR3 is CANSQDRSNQPQHF. CDR3 bases: TGTGCCAACAGCCAAGACCGAAGCAATCAGCCCCAGCATTTT.

The chain uses TRBV24-1 and TRBJ2-1; maybe TRBD2 (6 bases). V lost 5 bases, J lost 0 bases, and 13 bases lay in between. CDR1 KGHDR and CDR2 SFDVKD come from the germline V gene. The CDR3 runs 16 residues. The CDR3 reads CATSVTGLSSYNEQFF. The CDR3, as DNA: TGTGCCACCAGTGTTACGGGACTCAGCTCCTACAATGAGCAGTTCTTC.